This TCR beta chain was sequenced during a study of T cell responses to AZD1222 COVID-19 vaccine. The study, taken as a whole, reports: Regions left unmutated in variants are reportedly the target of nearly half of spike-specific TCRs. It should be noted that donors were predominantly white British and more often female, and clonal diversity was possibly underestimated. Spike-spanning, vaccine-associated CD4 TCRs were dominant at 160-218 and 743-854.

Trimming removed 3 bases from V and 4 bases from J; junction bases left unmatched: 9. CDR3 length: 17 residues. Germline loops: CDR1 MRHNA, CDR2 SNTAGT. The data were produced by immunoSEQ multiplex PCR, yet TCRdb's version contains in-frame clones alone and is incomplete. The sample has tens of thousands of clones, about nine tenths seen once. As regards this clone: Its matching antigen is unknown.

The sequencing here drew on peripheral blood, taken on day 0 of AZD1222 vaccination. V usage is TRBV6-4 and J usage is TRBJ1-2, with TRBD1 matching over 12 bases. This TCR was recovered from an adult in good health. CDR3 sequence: CASSEGTGGGPGYGYTF. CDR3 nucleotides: TGTGCCAGCAGTGAAGGGACAGGGGGCGGCCCTGGCTATGGCTACACCTTC.